This T cell receptor beta chain was recorded in a study of T cell responses to AZD1222 COVID-19 vaccine. Data came from immunoSEQ multiplex PCR; TCRdb stores just in-frame clones and leaves some out. The sample yields some 110,000 clones, 70% to 90% seen once. The V gene end was trimmed by 10 bases and the J gene end by 6 bases; junction bases not matched to a gene: 10. The CDR3 has 13 residues. In germline, CDR1 is MDHEN, CDR2 SYDVKM. This specimen consisted of peripheral blood, obtained on day 0 of AZD1222 vaccination. This chain uses TRBV28 with TRBJ2-3; 7 bases line up with TRBD2. This receptor was identified in an adult in good health. CDR3 loop: CATGGRAYDTQYF. The CDR3 region has the DNA TGTGCCACCGGGGGGAGGGCCTACGATACGCAGTATTTT.